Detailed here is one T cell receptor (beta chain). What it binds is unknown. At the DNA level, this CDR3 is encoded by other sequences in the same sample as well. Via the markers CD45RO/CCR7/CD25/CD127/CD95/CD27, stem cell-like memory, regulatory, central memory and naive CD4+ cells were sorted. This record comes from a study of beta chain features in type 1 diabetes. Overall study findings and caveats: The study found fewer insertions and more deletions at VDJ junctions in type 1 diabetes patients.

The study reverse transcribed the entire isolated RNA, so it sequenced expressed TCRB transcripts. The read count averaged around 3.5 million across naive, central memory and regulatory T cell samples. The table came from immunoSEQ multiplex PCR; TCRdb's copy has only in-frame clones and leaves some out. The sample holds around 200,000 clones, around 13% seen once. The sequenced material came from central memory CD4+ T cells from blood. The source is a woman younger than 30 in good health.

The DNA of the CDR3 is TGTGCCTGGTCAGCGGATAGCAATCAGCCCCAGCATTTT. Protein product: CAWSADSNQPQHF. The J gene is TRBJ1-5, the V gene TRBV30; D not certain. The length of the CDR3 is 13 residues. Germline V lookup: CDR1 GTSNPN, CDR2 SVGIG (reference sequence). Trimming left V 5 bases short and J 0 bases short, with 8 bases between.